The T cell receptor beta chain described here comes from a study of CD8+CD57+ T cells in acquired aplastic anemia. In its sample, this clonotype was seen many times. V was clipped by 4 bases and J by 1 base, with 12 bases between them. The CDR3 covers 14 residues. Germline V lookup: CDR1 DFQATT, CDR2 SNEGSKA (reference sequence). Genomic DNA, serving as template, underwent TCR beta VDJ and CDR3 profiling. TCRdb processed the reads anew with MiXCR; each CDR3 protein has one entry. Here the sample spans about 170,000 distinct CDR3 sequences, 35% to 55% being singletons. The TCR sequence derives from a human donor in good health. This chain uses TRBV20-1 with TRBJ2-3; TRBD2 is a possible D gene (6 bases). The specimen was sorted CD4+, CD8+, or CD8+CD57+ T cells (not recorded which) from PBMCs. The CDR3 nucleotides read TGCAGTGCTACTAATGGCGGGGGCACAGATACGCAGTATTTT. Protein sequence: CSATNGGGTDTQYF.